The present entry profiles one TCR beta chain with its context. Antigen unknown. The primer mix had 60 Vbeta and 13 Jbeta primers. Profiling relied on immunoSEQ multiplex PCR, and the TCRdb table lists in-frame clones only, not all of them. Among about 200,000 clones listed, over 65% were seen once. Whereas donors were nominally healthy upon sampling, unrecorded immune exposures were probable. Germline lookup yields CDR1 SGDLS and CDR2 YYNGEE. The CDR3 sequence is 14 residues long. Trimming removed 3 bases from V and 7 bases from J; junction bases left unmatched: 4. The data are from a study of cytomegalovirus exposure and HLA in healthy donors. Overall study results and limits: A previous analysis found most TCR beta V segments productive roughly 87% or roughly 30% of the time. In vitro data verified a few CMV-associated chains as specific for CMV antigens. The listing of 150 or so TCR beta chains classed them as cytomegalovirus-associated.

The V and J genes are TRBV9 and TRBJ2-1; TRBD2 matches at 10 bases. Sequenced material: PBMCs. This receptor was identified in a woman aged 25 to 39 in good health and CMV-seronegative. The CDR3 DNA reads TGTGCCAGCAGCGCCCGGACTAGCGGAAATGAGCAGTTCTTC. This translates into CASSARTSGNEQFF.